Detailed here is one TCR beta chain. Germline V CDR1 and CDR2: MNHNS, SASEGT. Trimming left V 3 bases short and J 2 bases short, with 14 bases between. The CDR3 runs to 15 residues. The data derive from a study of shared clonotypes between healthy human individuals. All participating donors were Caucasian adults from Nashville, Tennessee. Splitting the CD4+ cells yielded a CD45RA+ naive subset and a CD45RA-negative memory subset. Genomic DNA belonging to each subset was distributed in equal measure over several immunoSEQ plates. Clones were read by immunoSEQ multiplex PCR, and TCRdb kept only the in-frame ones, dropping some. The sample has about 2.3 million clones, 85% to 95% seen once.

The TCR was taken from a man between 18 and 29 years old in good health. Some clones in this sample may be carry-over from other donors' samples. The sequenced sample was naive CD4+ T cells from PBMCs. Subset meaning: CD45RA+ positively selected. V gene TRBV6-1 combines with J gene TRBJ2-7, with D possibly matching TRBD1 (6 bases). The CDR3 DNA sequence: TGTGCCAGCAGTGACCGAGGGGGACAAGCCTACGAGCAGTACTTC. Protein sequence: CASSDRGGQAYEQYF.